This TCR beta chain appears in the sequencing data of a study of shared clonotypes between healthy human individuals. Trimming took off 3 bases at V and 3 bases at J, with 5 bases between the two ends. Germline V gives CDR1 SGHTA, CDR2 FQGNSA. The CDR3 extends over 13 amino acids. Details on this clone: As yet, its antigen is unknown.

Whole-study results and caveats: Non-shared clonotypes had lower generation probabilities than those shared by all four donors. Blood alone was sampled, and tissue repertoires likely differ.

Authors' data handling: Junction-only immunoSEQ data arrived without quality scores, meaning filtering differed. Data came from immunoSEQ multiplex PCR; TCRdb stores just in-frame clones and leaves some out. The V and J calls and clone size were taken over from that table, and D and trimming were inferred from the DNA. The table shows 2 million to 3 million clones, with 93% occurring only once. The chain joins TRBV7-2 to TRBJ1-4, with D unresolved. The material sequenced was naive CD4+ T cells from PBMCs. Noted subset: CD45RA+ positively selected. The receptor was isolated from a man between 18 and 29 years old in good health. Some clones in this sample may be carry-over from other donors' samples. The CDR3 protein is CASSFRANEKLFF. CDR3 DNA: TGTGCCAGCAGCTTCCGGGCTAATGAAAAACTGTTTTTT.